A single T cell receptor (beta chain) is shown here with its context. Germline trimming cut 6 bases from V and 7 bases from J; bases unmatched to any gene: 18. The CDR3 consists of 17 residues. CDR1 is ENHRY, CDR2 SYGVKD, per germline. A second PCR of 7 to 11 cycles used a sample-barcoded 5' primer and a J-beta primer mix. Using its own MiXCR run on the 5' RACE reads, TCRdb lists one record per CDR3 protein. The data contain about 1 million distinct CDR3 sequences, 20% to 25% of them singletons. These data come from a study of blood T cells in healthy people across ages. These data are also associated with another study on T cells of mothers and their children.

Input material: blood. The J gene is TRBJ2-1, the V gene TRBV10-3; 7 nucleotides line up with TRBD2. The origin of this receptor is a girl aged 2-10 years in good health. CDR3 coding DNA: TGTGCCATCAGCGAAACCCCCGGCGGGAGAGCCCCAAATGAGCAGTTCTTC. This sequence encodes CAISETPGGRAPNEQFF.